The source of this TCR beta chain is a study of blood T cell repertoires in COVID-19. Looking at the study overall: Nucleic acid was either cDNA or gDNA, and it came from T cells, B-cell-depleted T cells, or PBMCs.

The CDR3 totals 15 residues. V lost 0 bases, J lost 13 bases, and 16 bases lay in between. Looked up from germline, CDR1 is MNHEY and CDR2 is SVGAGI. Per the original methods: Reference gene primer amplification gave nucleated cell count estimates. Here immunoSEQ multiplex PCR was the method, and the copy in TCRdb shows in-frame clones only, minus some. V and J calls and clone size are given by that table; D and trimming were obtained from the DNA. The table records around 300,000 clones, around four fifths of them present only once. The sample was peripheral blood. The chain joins TRBV6-5 to TRBJ1-6, with D possibly being TRBD1 (6 bases). The clonotype was recovered from a man aged 25 to 40 with active or convalescent COVID-19. The CDR3 here is CASSYSSGGVWPLHF. The CDR3 coding sequence is TGTGCCAGCAGTTACTCGAGTGGGGGCGTTTGGCCCCTCCACTTT.